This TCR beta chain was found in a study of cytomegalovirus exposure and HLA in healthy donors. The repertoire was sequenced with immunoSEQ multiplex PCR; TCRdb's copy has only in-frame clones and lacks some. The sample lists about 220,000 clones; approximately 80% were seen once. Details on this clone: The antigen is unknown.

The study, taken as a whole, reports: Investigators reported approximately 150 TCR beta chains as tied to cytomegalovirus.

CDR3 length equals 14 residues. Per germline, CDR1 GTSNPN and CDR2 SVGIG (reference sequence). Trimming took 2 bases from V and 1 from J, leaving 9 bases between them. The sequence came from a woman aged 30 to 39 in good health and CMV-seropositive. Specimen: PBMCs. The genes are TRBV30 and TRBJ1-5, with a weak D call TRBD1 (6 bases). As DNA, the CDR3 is TGTGCCTGGAGTTCAGGGGCAAGCAATCAGCCCCAGCATTTT. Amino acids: CAWSSGASNQPQHF. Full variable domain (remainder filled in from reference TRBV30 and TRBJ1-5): SQTIHQWPATLVQPVGSPLSLECTVEGTSNPNLYWYRQAAGRGLQLLFYSVGIGQISSEVPQNLSASRPQDRQFILSSKKLLLSDSGFYLCAWSSGASNQPQHFGDGTRLSIL.